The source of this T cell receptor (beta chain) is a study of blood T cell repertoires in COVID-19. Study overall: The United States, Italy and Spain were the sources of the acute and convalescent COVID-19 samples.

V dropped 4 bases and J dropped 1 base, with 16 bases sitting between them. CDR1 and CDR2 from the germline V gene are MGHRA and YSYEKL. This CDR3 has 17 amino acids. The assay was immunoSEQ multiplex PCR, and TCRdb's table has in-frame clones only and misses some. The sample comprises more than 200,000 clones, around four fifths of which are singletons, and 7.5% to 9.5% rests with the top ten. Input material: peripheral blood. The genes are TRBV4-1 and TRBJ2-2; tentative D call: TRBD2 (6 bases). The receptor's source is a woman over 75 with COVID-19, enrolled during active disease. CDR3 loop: CASSPAHGGLNTGELFF. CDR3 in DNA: TGCGCCAGCAGCCCAGCCCATGGGGGACTGAACACCGGGGAGCTGTTTTTT.